A selection of T cell receptor beta chains follows, all from one sample in a study of blood T cell repertoires in COVID-19. Libraries were prepared by immunoSEQ multiplex PCR; TCRdb keeps only in-frame clonotypes and omits some of them. The sample includes under 100,000 clones, roughly nine tenths of them seen just once. The sample consisted of peripheral blood. Every receptor here comes from a man aged 50-60 years with acute or convalescent COVID-19. Both conserved end residues are part of each CDR3.

j_call v_call cdr3_aa
TRBJ1-6 TRBV30 CAWRNSGSYNSPLHF
TRBJ2-1 TRBV4-1 CASSHAPGTDSYNEQFF
TRBJ1-5 TRBV19 CASQTRGRLSNQPQHF
TRBJ1-4 TRBV4-1 CASSQGGPGATNEKLFF
TRBJ1-1 TRBV7-2 CASSLGLYTEAFF
TRBJ1-2 TRBV6-2/TRBV6-3 CASSAGQGAEYGYTF
TRBJ2-2 TRBV7-3 CASSTYAGELFF
TRBJ1-5 TRBV5-6 CASSLAAGLNQPQHF
TRBJ1-5 TRBV27 CASSKKQGEPQHF
TRBJ1-5 TRBV5-1 CASSASGTANQPQHF
TRBJ1-1 TRBV10-3 CAITGQGIPEAFF
TRBJ1-5 TRBV7-8 CASSPRVLNSNQPQHF
TRBJ1-3 TRBV28 CASSSFRGAPGNTIYF
TRBJ2-5 TRBV5-4 CASSLAGGRETQYF
TRBJ2-1 TRBV9 CASSPLAGGLGEQFF
TRBJ1-2 TRBV18 CASSPDRGYGYTF
TRBJ2-3 TRBV5-1 CASSSKPGDTQYF
TRBJ1-4 TRBV10-3 CAISGQGAGEKLFF
TRBJ2-1 TRBV9 CASSVGPSGQGEVNEQFF
TRBJ1-1 TRBV18 CASSPAGENTEAFF
TRBJ1-1 TRBV27 CASSLVRNTEAFF
TRBJ1-4 TRBV2 CASTDGTNEKLFF
TRBJ1-5 TRBV2 CASSQGAGNQPQHF
TRBJ1-1 TRBV2 CASSDRPRATEAFF
TRBJ2-1 TRBV11-2 CASSLALAGVNEQFF
TRBJ1-5 TRBV5-5 CASSPTGQGLNQPQHF
TRBJ1-1 TRBV20-1 CSAMDRVEAFF
TRBJ1-5 TRBV10-3 CAISGVSNQPQHF
TRBJ2-2 TRBV6-5 CASARAGANTGELFF
TRBJ1-3 TRBV28 CASSSGQGPGGNTIYF
TRBJ1-2 TRBV12-3/TRBV12-4 CASSSGQLYGYTF
TRBJ2-5 TRBV10-3 CAISDRTGLGETQYF
TRBJ2-3 TRBV7-2 CASSRGAADTQYF
TRBJ2-3 TRBV19 CASRGTGGQDTQYF
TRBJ2-1 TRBV15 CATSRDRGEQFF
TRBJ2-5 TRBV27 CASSSVRLGFRQETQYF
TRBJ2-1 TRBV7-2 CASSVGGRNHEQFF
TRBJ2-5 TRBV18 CASSPRASGGQETQYF
TRBJ2-1 TRBV6-5 CASTGSRYEQFF
TRBJ1-5 TRBV29-1 CSASGGTEGQPQHF
TRBJ2-2 TRBV4-2 CASSQEQDTGELFF
TRBJ1-5 TRBV5-4 CASSTGGQRRDQPQHF
TRBJ2-1 TRBV21-1 CASSKERGGLSSYNEQFF
TRBJ1-2 TRBV28 CASSSADSNYGYTF
TRBJ2-3 TRBV3-1/TRBV3-2 CASTQIAGGTDTQYF
TRBJ2-3 TRBV11-3 CASSLSFLEDTQYF
TRBJ1-1 TRBV7-2 CASSMRLANTEAFF
TRBJ2-6 TRBV5-1 CASSPTSSGANVLTF
TRBJ2-3 TRBV7-9 CASSLRRRGSTDTQYF
TRBJ2-1 TRBV9 CASSVVDRATYNEQFF